The clone carrying this TCR beta chain was seen only a few times. This sample is part of a study of cytotoxic CD8 clonotypes in ibrutinib-treated CLL. J was trimmed by 2 bases and V by 7 bases; bases with no gene match: 11. Germline values: CDR1 MNHNS, CDR2 SASEGT. This CDR3 has 15 amino acids. TCRdb keeps only in-frame clones here, not all; method: immunoSEQ multiplex PCR. The sample yields approximately 330,000 clones, around four fifths seen once. The chain joins TRBV6-1 to TRBJ2-7, with 7 bases aligning to TRBD1. This clonotype was obtained from a human donor with chronic lymphocytic leukemia. The sample in question was PBMCs, obtained before ibrutinib treatment. The CDR3 DNA sequence: TGTGCCAGCACCACAGGGGCCTCCGCCCCCTACGAGCAGTACTTC. Protein sequence: CASTTGASAPYEQYF.